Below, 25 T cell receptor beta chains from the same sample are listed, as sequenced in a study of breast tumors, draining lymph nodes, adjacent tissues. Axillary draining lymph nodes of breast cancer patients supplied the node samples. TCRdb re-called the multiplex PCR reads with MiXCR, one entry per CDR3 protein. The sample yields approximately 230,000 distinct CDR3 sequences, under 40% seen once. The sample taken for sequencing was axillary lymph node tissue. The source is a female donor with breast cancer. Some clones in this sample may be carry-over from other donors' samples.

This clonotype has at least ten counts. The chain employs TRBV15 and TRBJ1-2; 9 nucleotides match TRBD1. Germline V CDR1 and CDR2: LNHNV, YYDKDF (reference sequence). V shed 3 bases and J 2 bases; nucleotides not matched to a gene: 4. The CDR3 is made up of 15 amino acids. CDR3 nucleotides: TGTGCCACCAGCAGGACGACAGGGGGAAACTATGGCTACACCTTC. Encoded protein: CATSRTTGGNYGYTF.

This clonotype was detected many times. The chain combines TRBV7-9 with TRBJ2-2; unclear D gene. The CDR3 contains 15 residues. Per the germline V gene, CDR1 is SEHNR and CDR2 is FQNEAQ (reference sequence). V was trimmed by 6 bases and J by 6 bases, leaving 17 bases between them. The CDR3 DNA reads TGTGCCAGCAGTTTCAGCCTGGACCGGGCCGGGGAGCTGTTTTTT. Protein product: CASSFSLDRAGELFF.

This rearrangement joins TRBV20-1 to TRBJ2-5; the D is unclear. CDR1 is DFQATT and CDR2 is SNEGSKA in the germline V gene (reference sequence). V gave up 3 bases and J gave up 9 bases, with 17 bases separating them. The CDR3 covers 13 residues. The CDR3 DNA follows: TGCAGTGCTAGCCCGGATAGCAATCAGCCCCAGTACTTC. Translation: CSASPDSNQPQYF.

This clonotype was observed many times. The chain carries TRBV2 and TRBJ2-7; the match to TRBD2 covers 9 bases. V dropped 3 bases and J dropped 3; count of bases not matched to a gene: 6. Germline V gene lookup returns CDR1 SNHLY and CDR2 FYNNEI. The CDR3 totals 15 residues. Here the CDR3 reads CASSEPREGIYEQYF. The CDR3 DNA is TGTGCCAGCAGTGAGCCGCGGGAGGGAATCTACGAGCAGTACTTC.

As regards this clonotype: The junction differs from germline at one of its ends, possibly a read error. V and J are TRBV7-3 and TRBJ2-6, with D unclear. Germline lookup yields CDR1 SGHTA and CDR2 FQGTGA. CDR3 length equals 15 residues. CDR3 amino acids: CASSHDGSGANVLTF. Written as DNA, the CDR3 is TGTGCCAGCAGCCACGACGGCTCTGGTGCCAACGTCCTGACTTTC.

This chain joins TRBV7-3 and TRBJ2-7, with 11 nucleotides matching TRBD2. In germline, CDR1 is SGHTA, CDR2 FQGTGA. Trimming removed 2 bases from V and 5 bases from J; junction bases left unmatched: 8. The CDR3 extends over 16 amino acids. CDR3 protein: CASSLGLAGGLDEQYF. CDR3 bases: TGTGCCAGCAGCTTAGGCCTAGCGGGGGGCCTGGACGAGCAGTACTTC.

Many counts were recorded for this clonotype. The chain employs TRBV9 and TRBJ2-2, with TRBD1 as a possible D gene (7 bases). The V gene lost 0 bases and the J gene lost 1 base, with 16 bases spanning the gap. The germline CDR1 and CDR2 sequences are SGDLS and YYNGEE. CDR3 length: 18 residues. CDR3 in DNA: TGTGCCAGCAGCGTAGTGCCAGGGGGGCGCCGGAACACCGGGGAGCTGTTTTTT. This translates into CASSVVPGGRRNTGELFF.

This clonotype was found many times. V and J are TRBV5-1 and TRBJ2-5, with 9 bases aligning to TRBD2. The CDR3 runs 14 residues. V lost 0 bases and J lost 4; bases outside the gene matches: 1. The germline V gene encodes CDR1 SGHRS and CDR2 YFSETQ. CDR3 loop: CASSLGTSAETQYF. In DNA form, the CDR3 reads TGCGCCAGCAGCTTGGGGACTAGCGCAGAGACCCAGTACTTC. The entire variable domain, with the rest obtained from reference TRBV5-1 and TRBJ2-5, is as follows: KAGVTQTPRYLIKTRGQQVTLSCSPISGHRSVSWYQQTPGQGLQFLFEYFSETQRNKGNFPGRFSGRQFSNSRSEMNVSTLELGDSALYLCASSLGTSAETQYFGPGTRLLVL.

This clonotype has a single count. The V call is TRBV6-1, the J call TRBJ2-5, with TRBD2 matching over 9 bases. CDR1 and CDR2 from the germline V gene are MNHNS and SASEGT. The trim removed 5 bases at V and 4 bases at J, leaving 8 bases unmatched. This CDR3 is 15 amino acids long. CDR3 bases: TGTGCCAGCAGTCGCGGGGGGGGTTTTACAGAGACCCAGTACTTC. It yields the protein CASSRGGGFTETQYF.

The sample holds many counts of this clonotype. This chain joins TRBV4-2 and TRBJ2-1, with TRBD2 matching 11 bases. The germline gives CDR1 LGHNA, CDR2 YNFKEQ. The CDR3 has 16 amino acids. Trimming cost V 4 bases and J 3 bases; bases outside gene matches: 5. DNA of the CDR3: TGTGCCAGCAGCCCACCGACTAGCGGGGTCTACAATGAGCAGTTCTTC. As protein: CASSPPTSGVYNEQFF.

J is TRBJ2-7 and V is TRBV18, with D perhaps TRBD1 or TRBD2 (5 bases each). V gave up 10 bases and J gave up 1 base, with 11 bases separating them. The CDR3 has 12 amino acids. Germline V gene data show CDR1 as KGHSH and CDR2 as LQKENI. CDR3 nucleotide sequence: TGTGCCACCATGGGGGTTTCCTACGAGCAGTACTTC. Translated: CATMGVSYEQYF.

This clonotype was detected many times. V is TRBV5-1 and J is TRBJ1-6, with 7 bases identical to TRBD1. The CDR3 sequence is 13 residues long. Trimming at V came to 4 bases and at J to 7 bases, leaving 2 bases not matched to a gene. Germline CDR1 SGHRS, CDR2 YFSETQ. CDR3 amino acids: CASSPRGNSPLHF. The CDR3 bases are TGCGCCAGCAGCCCCAGGGGGAATTCACCCCTCCACTTT.

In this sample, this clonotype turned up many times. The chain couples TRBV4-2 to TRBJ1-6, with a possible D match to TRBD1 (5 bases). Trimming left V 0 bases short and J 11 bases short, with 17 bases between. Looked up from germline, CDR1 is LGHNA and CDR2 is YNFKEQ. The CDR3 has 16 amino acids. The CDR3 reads CASSQEEGPKGTPLHF. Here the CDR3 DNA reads TGTGCCAGCAGCCAAGAAGAGGGGCCCAAAGGGACACCCCTCCACTTT.

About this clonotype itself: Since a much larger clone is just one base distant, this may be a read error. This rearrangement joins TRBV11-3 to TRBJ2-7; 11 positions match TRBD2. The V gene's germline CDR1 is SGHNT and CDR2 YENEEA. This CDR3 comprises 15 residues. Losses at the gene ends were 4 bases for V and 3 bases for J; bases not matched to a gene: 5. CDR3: CASSSGLAANYEQYF. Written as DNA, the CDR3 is TGTGCCAGCAGCTCGGGACTAGCGGCTAACTACGAGCAGTACTTC.

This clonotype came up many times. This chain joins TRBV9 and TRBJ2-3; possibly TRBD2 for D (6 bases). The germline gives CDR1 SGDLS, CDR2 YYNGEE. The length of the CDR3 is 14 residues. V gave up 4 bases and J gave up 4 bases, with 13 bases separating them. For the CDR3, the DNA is TGTGCCAGCAGCCCCCTCGGGAGAGCAGATACGCAGTATTTT. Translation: CASSPLGRADTQYF.

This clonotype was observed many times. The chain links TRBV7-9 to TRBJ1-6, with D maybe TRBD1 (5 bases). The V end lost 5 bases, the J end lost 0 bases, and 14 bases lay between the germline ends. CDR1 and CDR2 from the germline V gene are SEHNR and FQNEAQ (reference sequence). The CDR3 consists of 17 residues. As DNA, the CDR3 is TGTGCCAGCAGCCCCGGGACGGCGAGCTCCTATAATTCACCCCTCCACTTT. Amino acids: CASSPGTASSYNSPLHF.

CDR3 nucleotide sequence: TGTGCCAGCAGCCAACTAGCGGGGGTGAACACCGGGGAGCTGTTTTTT. Translation: CASSQLAGVNTGELFF. V is TRBV6-5 and J is TRBJ2-2, with 11 bases fitting TRBD2. V shed 6 bases, J shed 1 base, and the junction held 4 bases outside the gene matches. The germline gives CDR1 MNHEY, CDR2 SVGAGI. The CDR3 contains 16 residues.

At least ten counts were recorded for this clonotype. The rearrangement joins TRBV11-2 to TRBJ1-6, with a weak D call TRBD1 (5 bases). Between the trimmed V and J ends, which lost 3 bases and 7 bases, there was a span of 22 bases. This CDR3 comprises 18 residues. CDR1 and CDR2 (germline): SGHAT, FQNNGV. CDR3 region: CASSFAHLGGTDNSPLHF. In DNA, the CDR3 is TGTGCCAGCAGCTTCGCCCATCTGGGGGGGACGGACAATTCACCCCTCCACTTT.

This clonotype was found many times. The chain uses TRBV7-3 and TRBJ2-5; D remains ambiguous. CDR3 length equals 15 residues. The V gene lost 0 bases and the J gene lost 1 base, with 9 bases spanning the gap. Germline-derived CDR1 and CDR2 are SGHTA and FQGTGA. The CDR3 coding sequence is TGTGCCAGCAGCTTAACGGGGTCGGTCCAAGAGACCCAGTACTTC. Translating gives CASSLTGSVQETQYF.

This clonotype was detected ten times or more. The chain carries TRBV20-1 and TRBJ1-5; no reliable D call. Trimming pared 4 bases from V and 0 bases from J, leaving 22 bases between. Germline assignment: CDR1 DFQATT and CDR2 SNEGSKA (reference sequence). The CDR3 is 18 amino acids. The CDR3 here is CSAKSPPWGTYSNQPQHF. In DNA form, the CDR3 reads TGCAGTGCTAAATCCCCCCCGTGGGGAACATATAGCAATCAGCCCCAGCATTTT.

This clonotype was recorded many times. CDR3 amino acids: CATSDPKTGGLIGTGELFF. The CDR3 bases are TGTGCCACCAGTGACCCAAAGACAGGGGGCTTAATAGGTACCGGGGAGCTGTTTTTT. The V call is TRBV24-1, the J call TRBJ2-2; 10 bases are a match to TRBD1. Germline assignment: CDR1 KGHDR and CDR2 SFDVKD. The CDR3 totals 19 residues. V dropped 4 bases and J dropped 5; count of bases not matched to a gene: 15.

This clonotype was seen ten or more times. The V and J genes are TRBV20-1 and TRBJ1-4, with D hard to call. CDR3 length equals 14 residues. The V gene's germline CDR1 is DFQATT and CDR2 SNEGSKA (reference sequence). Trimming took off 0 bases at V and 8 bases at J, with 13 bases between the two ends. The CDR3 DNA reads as TGCAGTGCTAGAGATTCCCGAGGTCGAGAAAAACTGTTTTTT. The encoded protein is CSARDSRGREKLFF.

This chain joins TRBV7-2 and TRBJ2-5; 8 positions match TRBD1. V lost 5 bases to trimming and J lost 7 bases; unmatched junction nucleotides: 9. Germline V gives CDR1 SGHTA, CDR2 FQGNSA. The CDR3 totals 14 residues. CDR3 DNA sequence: TGTGCCAGCAGCCCGACGACAGGGGAGACGACCCAGTACTTC. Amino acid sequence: CASSPTTGETTQYF. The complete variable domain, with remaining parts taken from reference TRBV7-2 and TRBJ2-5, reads GAGVSQSPSNKVTEKGKDVELRCDPISGHTALYWYRQSLGQGLEFLIYFQGNSAPDKSGLPSDRFSAERTGGSVSTLTIQRTQQEDSAVYLCASSPTTGETTQYFGPGTRLLVL.

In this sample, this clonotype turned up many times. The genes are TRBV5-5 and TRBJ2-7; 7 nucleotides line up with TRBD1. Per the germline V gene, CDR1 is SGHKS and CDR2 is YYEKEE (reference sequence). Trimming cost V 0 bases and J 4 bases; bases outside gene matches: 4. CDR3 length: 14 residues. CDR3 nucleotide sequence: TGTGCCAGCAGCTTGGGACAGGGTTTTTACGAGCAGTACTTC. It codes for CASSLGQGFYEQYF.

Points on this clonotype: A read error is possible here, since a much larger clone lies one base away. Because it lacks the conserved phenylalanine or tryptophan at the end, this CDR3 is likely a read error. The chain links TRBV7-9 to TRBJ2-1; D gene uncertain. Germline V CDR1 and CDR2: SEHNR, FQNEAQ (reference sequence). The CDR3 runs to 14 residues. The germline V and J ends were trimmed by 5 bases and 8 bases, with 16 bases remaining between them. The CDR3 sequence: CASSLQTPQDEQFL. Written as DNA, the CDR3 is TGTGCCAGCAGCCTGCAGACACCCCAAGATGAGCAGTTCCTC.